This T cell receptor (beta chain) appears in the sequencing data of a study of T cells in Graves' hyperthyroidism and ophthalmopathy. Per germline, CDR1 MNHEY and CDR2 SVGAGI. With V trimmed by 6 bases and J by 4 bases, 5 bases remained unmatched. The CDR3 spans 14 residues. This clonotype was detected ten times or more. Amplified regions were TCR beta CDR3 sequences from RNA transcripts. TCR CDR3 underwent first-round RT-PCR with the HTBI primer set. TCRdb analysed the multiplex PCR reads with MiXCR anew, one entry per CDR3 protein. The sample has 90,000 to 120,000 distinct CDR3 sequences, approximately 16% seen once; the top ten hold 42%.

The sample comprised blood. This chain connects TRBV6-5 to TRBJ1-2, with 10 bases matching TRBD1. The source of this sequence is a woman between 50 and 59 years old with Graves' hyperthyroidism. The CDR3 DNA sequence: TGTGCCAGCAGGACAGGGGGCAAGACCTATGGCTACACCTTC. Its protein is CASRTGGKTYGYTF.